The 11 T cell receptor beta chains reported below all come from one sample, sequenced in a study of radiotherapy plus CTLA-4 blockade in lung cancer (dated by TCRdb to 2017 to 2018). Library preparation employed the immunoSEQ multiplex PCR assay. Entries here come from immuneACCESS through TCRdb and include only in-frame sequences with V and J called. Some clones fail to appear in such tables; in the studies checked, an unresolved V gene covers under half of the shortfall, and the cause of the remainder is unknown. Present in this sample are 100,000 to 150,000 clones, 75% to 90% of which were seen just once. Approximately 7.2% of the sample comes from the top ten. The specimen was peripheral blood, collected from a patient treated with radiotherapy plus ipilimumab. The origin of the receptors is a human donor with non-small cell lung cancer that progressed on radiotherapy plus ipilimumab.

This clone was seen a single time. This chain uses TRBV20-1 with TRBJ2-1; D is ambiguous. Germline CDR1 reads DFQATT; CDR2 reads SNEGSKA (reference sequence). This CDR3 region has 11 residues. Trimming took off 4 bases at V and 10 bases at J, with 11 bases between the two ends. This CDR3 reads CSAMAHQEQFF. In DNA form, the CDR3 reads TGCAGTGCTATGGCTCACCAGGAGCAGTTCTTC.

This clone was counted a single time. The genes are TRBV12-5 and TRBJ2-3; 8 bases match TRBD2. CDR3 length: 15 amino acids. The ends lost 1 base at V and 2 bases at J; junction bases unmatched: 2. CDR1 LGHNT and CDR2 FRNRAP come from the germline V gene. Written as DNA, the CDR3 is TGTGCTAGTGGTTTGGGACTAGCGATCACAGATACGCAGTATTTT. Amino acids: CASGLGLAITDTQYF.

V gene TRBV6-6 combines with J gene TRBJ2-1; 10 nucleotides agree with TRBD2. Germline CDR1 MNHNY, CDR2 SVGAGI (reference sequence). J lost 7 bases, V lost 4 bases, and 7 bases had no gene match. This CDR3 spans 15 amino acids. Here the CDR3 DNA reads TGTGCCAGCAGTTCCAGCGGGAGGGCTGGAAATGAGCAGTTCTTC. Translating gives CASSSSGRAGNEQFF.

The rearrangement joins TRBV7-9 to TRBJ1-4, with a possible D match to TRBD1 (6 bases). The CDR3 is 15 amino acids. The germline V and J ends were trimmed by 6 bases and 0 bases, with 11 bases remaining between them. Germline V gene lookup returns CDR1 SEHNR and CDR2 FQNEAQ (reference sequence). CDR3 amino acids: CASRKEGATNEKLFF. The CDR3 nucleotides are TGTGCCAGCAGAAAAGAGGGGGCAACTAATGAAAAACTGTTTTTT.

The rearrangement joins TRBV19 to TRBJ1-5, with D hard to call. V shed 3 bases and J shed 3 bases, with 6 bases lying between them. CDR1 is LNHDA and CDR2 is SQIVND in the germline V gene (reference sequence). This CDR3 is 13 amino acids long. This chain's CDR3 is CASSITYNQPQHF. The CDR3 DNA is TGTGCCAGTAGTATCACATACAATCAGCCCCAGCATTTT.

The genes are TRBV6-1 and TRBJ2-7; D not certain. CDR3 length equals 12 residues. Germline loops: CDR1 MNHNS, CDR2 SASEGT. Trimming pared 8 bases from V and 2 bases from J, leaving 10 bases between. The CDR3 DNA reads as TGTGCCAGCGGGCGCACCACCTACGAGCAGTACTTC. It is translated as CASGRTTYEQYF.

The gene calls are TRBV6-5 and TRBJ2-1; TRBD2 might be the D (5 bases). CDR1 and CDR2 (germline): MNHEY, SVGAGI. The CDR3 covers 15 residues. V was clipped by 6 bases and J by 0 bases, with 12 bases between them. CDR3 sequence reads: CASRAGTNSYNEQFF. CDR3 coding DNA: TGTGCCAGCAGGGCGGGCACTAACTCCTACAATGAGCAGTTCTTC.

In this sample, this clone turned up once. V is TRBV5-1 and J is TRBJ1-1, with a possible D match to TRBD1 (5 bases). Trimming pared 5 bases from V and 4 bases from J, leaving 12 bases between. The CDR3 contains 13 residues. Germline CDR1 and CDR2: SGHRS and YFSETQ. The CDR3 sequence: CASSRPGGTEAFF. Here the CDR3 DNA reads TGCGCCAGCAGTCGACCGGGGGGCACTGAAGCTTTCTTT. Full variable domain (rest looked up from reference TRBV5-1 and TRBJ1-1): KAGVTQTPRYLIKTRGQQVTLSCSPISGHRSVSWYQQTPGQGLQFLFEYFSETQRNKGNFPGRFSGRQFSNSRSEMNVSTLELGDSALYLCASSRPGGTEAFFGQGTRLTVV.

The J gene is TRBJ1-2, the V gene TRBV27, with 7 positions matching TRBD1. In germline, CDR1 is MNHEY, CDR2 SMNVEV (reference sequence). V dropped 6 bases and J dropped 2; count of bases not matched to a gene: 3. This CDR3 region has 13 residues. CDR3 loop: CASSYRGNYGYTF. The CDR3 bases are TGTGCCAGCAGCTACAGGGGCAACTATGGCTACACCTTC.

This clone was seen a handful of times. The gene calls are TRBV11-3 and TRBJ1-1; TRBD1 matches 10 bases. The CDR3 covers 13 residues. Germline CDR1 reads SGHNT; CDR2 reads YENEEA. V lost 1 base and J lost 11; bases outside the gene matches: 4. CDR3 sequence reads: CASSLGQGARAFF. CDR3 DNA: TGTGCCAGCAGCTTAGGACAGGGGGCGCGGGCTTTCTTT. The full variable domain, rest sourced from reference TRBV11-3 and TRBJ1-1, is EAGVVQSPRYKIIEKKQPVAFWCNPISGHNTLYWYLQNLGQGPELLIRYENEEAVDDSQLPKDRFSAERLKGVDSTLKIQPAELGDSAVYLCASSLGQGARAFFGQGTRLTVV.

The chain couples TRBV19 to TRBJ2-1, with 7 bases fitting TRBD1. Losses at the gene ends were 3 bases for V and 10 bases for J; bases not matched to a gene: 9. The CDR3 covers 14 residues. Germline CDR1 and CDR2: LNHDA and SQIVND (reference sequence). CDR3 nucleotides: TGTGCCAGTAGTATCGTTAGGGGGCGCCGCGAGCAGTTCTTC. Translated, it gives CASSIVRGRREQFF.